What follows is one TCR beta chain and its context. The antigen is not known. Germline V gene lookup returns CDR1 ENHRY and CDR2 SYGVKD. The V segment lost 5 bases and the J segment 7 bases; nucleotides outside the gene matches: 17. The CDR3 has 17 residues. The data belong to a study of cytomegalovirus exposure and HLA in healthy donors. Whole-study findings and limits: The Asian-associated ancestry cluster reportedly had fewer N-insertions than the approximately 700-donor mean in a later analysis. Some TCR beta chains (about 180 of them) were listed as cytomegalovirus-associated.

13 Jbeta primers and 60 Vbeta primers were used for the PCR. Generated by immunoSEQ multiplex PCR, the TCRdb table keeps only in-frame clones and is missing some. The specimen's table records approximately 180,000 clones. The sample was PBMCs. The chain employs TRBV10-3 and TRBJ2-7; 10 nucleotides align to TRBD2. The sequence was obtained from a man aged 25-45 years in good health and CMV-seronegative. The CDR3 here is CAISSPGGAGGPGEQYF. In nucleotides, the CDR3 is TGTGCCATCAGTTCCCCGGGAGGAGCGGGAGGGCCCGGGGAGCAGTACTTC.